Listed below are T cell receptor beta chains from one sample, sequenced in a study of T cells in Graves' hyperthyroidism and ophthalmopathy. TCRdb re-derived calls from the multiplex PCR reads in MiXCR, one entry per CDR3 protein. Here the sample spans around 600,000 distinct CDR3 sequences, approximately 14% being singletons. The material sequenced was blood. The receptors shown here come from a woman in her twenties or thirties with Graves' hyperthyroidism. Each CDR3 is given with its conserved first and last residue. Fields, in order: D gene, J gene, V gene, clone size, CDR3 protein, CDR3 DNA. The D gene is left open where the match is weak. Part of the rows lack a size; the others show once, few, many or a class for expanded clones.

d_gene: TRBD2; j_gene: TRBJ2-3; v_gene: TRBV20-1; abundance: -; CDR3aa: CSSRMGSGGFTDTQYF; CDR3nt: TGCAGTTCCCGGATGGGGAGCGGGGGGTTCACAGATACGCAGTATTTT
d_gene: TRBD2; j_gene: TRBJ2-5; v_gene: TRBV6-7; abundance: -; CDR3aa: CASSYSRLAGNQETQYF; CDR3nt: TGTGCCAGCAGTTACTCGAGACTAGCGGGAAACCAAGAGACCCAGTACTTC
d_gene: -; j_gene: TRBJ1-2; v_gene: TRBV29-1; abundance: few; CDR3aa: CSVPQGWNGYTF; CDR3nt: TGCAGCGTCCCCCAGGGATGGAATGGCTACACCTTC
d_gene: -; j_gene: TRBJ2-2; v_gene: TRBV30; abundance: many; CDR3aa: CAWSPDFRGGELFF; CDR3nt: TGTGCCTGGAGCCCGGACTTCAGGGGCGGGGAGCTGTTTTTT
d_gene: TRBD2; j_gene: TRBJ2-1; v_gene: TRBV5-1; abundance: many; CDR3aa: CASSSLAGYNEQFF; CDR3nt: TGCGCCAGCAGCTCTTTAGCGGGTTACAATGAGCAGTTCTTC
d_gene: TRBD1; j_gene: TRBJ1-2; v_gene: TRBV20-1; abundance: -; CDR3aa: CSAPTGGRGYTF; CDR3nt: TGCAGTGCCCCCACAGGGGGCCGGGGCTACACCTTC
d_gene: -; j_gene: TRBJ2-7; v_gene: TRBV20-1; abundance: many; CDR3aa: CSARTQTTPYEQYF; CDR3nt: TGCAGTGCTAGAACGCAGACTACCCCCTACGAGCAGTACTTC
d_gene: TRBD2; j_gene: TRBJ2-2; v_gene: TRBV6-1; abundance: -; CDR3aa: CASRAGLRDTGELFF; CDR3nt: TGTGCCAGCAGAGCGGGACTGCGGGACACCGGGGAGCTGTTTTTT
d_gene: TRBD2; j_gene: TRBJ2-3; v_gene: TRBV7-9; abundance: many; CDR3aa: CASSWPGLAKTSTDTQYF; CDR3nt: TGTGCCAGCAGCTGGCCGGGACTAGCGAAAACTAGCACAGATACGCAGTATTTT
d_gene: TRBD2; j_gene: TRBJ2-1; v_gene: TRBV10-3; abundance: few; CDR3aa: CAITAGGKQFF; CDR3nt: TGTGCCATCACTGCGGGAGGGAAGCAGTTCTTC
d_gene: -; j_gene: TRBJ2-7; v_gene: TRBV3-1; abundance: many; CDR3aa: CASREGGDYEQYF; CDR3nt: TGTGCCAGCCGTGAGGGAGGTGACTACGAGCAGTACTTC
d_gene: -; j_gene: TRBJ2-1; v_gene: TRBV7-2; abundance: many; CDR3aa: CASSLFLNTGEQFF; CDR3nt: TGTGCCAGCAGCTTATTCCTGAATACCGGAGAGCAGTTCTTC
d_gene: -; j_gene: TRBJ2-7; v_gene: TRBV27; abundance: -; CDR3aa: CASSLVTGWDEQYF; CDR3nt: TGTGCCAGCAGTTTGGTAACGGGATGGGACGAGCAGTACTTC
d_gene: -; j_gene: TRBJ2-2; v_gene: TRBV27; abundance: few; CDR3aa: CASSLGAGTGELFF; CDR3nt: TGTGCCAGCAGTTTGGGCGCGGGCACCGGGGAGCTGTTTTTT
d_gene: -; j_gene: TRBJ1-4; v_gene: TRBV20-1; abundance: -; CDR3aa: CSATTRADEKLFF; CDR3nt: TGCAGTGCTACGACCCGGGCGGACGAAAAACTGTTTTTT
d_gene: -; j_gene: TRBJ1-2; v_gene: TRBV28; abundance: many; CDR3aa: CASSAPPSALITIYTF; CDR3nt: TGTGCCAGCAGCGCTCCACCGTCAGCCCTTATAACTATCTACACCTTC
d_gene: TRBD2; j_gene: TRBJ2-3; v_gene: TRBV15; abundance: -; CDR3aa: CATSRRTSGRYTDTQYF; CDR3nt: TGTGCCACCAGCAGAAGGACTAGCGGGCGGTATACAGATACGCAGTATTTT
d_gene: -; j_gene: TRBJ2-7; v_gene: TRBV11-2; abundance: many; CDR3aa: CASSLGGAAIYEQYF; CDR3nt: TGTGCCAGCAGTCTGGGTGGGGCAGCGATCTACGAGCAGTACTTC
d_gene: TRBD2; j_gene: TRBJ2-1; v_gene: TRBV12-5; abundance: few; CDR3aa: CASGLVGVAGVNEQFF; CDR3nt: TGTGCTAGTGGTTTGGTAGGGGTAGCGGGAGTCAATGAGCAGTTCTTC
d_gene: -; j_gene: TRBJ2-5; v_gene: TRBV5-6; abundance: many; CDR3aa: CASSSGLTETQYF; CDR3nt: TGTGCCAGCAGCTCCGGTTTGACAGAGACCCAGTACTTC
d_gene: TRBD1; j_gene: TRBJ1-3; v_gene: TRBV12-3/TRBV12-4; abundance: few; CDR3aa: CASSFRDSGNTIYF; CDR3nt: TGTGCCAGCAGTTTTCGGGACAGTGGAAACACCATATATTTT
d_gene: -; j_gene: TRBJ2-7; v_gene: TRBV20-1; abundance: many; CDR3aa: CSALSLGSSYEQYF; CDR3nt: TGCAGTGCTTTAAGTCTGGGCAGCTCCTACGAGCAGTACTTC
d_gene: TRBD1; j_gene: TRBJ1-2; v_gene: TRBV20-1; abundance: many; CDR3aa: CSARTGGSDNGYTF; CDR3nt: TGCAGTGCTAGGACAGGGGGTTCGGATAATGGCTACACCTTC
d_gene: TRBD1; j_gene: TRBJ2-7; v_gene: TRBV24-1; abundance: many; CDR3aa: CATSASRQGTGNEQYF; CDR3nt: TGTGCCACCAGTGCATCGCGACAGGGGACCGGGAACGAGCAGTACTTC
d_gene: TRBD2; j_gene: TRBJ2-2; v_gene: TRBV20-1; abundance: once; CDR3aa: CSARAGGPNTGELFF; CDR3nt: TGCAGTGCGAGAGCGGGAGGGCCCAACACCGGGGAGCTGTTTTTT
d_gene: TRBD1; j_gene: TRBJ2-7; v_gene: TRBV6-9; abundance: few; CDR3aa: CASSYGTDEQYF; CDR3nt: TGTGCCAGCAGTTACGGGACAGACGAGCAGTACTTC